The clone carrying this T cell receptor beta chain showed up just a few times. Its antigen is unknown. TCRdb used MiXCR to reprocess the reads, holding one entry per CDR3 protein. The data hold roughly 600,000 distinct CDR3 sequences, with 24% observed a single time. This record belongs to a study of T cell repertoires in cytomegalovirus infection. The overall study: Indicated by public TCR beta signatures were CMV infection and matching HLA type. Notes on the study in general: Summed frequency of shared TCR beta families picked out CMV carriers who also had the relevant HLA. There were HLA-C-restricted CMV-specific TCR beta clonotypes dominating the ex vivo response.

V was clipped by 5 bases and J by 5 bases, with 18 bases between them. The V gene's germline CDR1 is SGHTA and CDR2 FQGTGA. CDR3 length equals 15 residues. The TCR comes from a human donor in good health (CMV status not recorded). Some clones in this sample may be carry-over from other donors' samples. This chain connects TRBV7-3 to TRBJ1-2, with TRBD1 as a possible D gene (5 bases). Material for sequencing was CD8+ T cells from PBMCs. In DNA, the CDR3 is TGTGCCAGCAGCCCAACCCCGGGGGGAGGGTATGGCTACACCTTC. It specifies CASSPTPGGGYGYTF.